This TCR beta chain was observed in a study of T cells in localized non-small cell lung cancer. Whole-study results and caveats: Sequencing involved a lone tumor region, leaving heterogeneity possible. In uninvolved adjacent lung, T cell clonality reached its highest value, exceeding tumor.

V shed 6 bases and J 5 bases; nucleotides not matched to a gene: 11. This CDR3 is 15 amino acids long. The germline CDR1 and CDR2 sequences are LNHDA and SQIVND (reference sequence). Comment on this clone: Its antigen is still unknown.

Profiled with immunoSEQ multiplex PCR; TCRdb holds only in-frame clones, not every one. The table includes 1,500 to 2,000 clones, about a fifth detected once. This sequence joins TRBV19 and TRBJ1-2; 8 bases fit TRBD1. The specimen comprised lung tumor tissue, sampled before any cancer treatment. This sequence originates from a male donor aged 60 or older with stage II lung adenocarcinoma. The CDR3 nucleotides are TGTGCCAGTAGGGCCTCGGGACAGGCATATTATGGCTACACCTTC. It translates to CASRASGQAYYGYTF.